Below, 10 T cell receptor beta chains from the same sample are listed, as sequenced in a study of regulatory T cells in long-lasting Graves disease. The time point denotes: newly diagnosed GD, antithyroid drugs for less than 3 months. From RNA extracted from PBMCs, the TCR library was made. Through Arm-PCR of CDR3 regions and iRepertoire HTBI primers, TCR beta libraries were built. MiXCR, applied by TCRdb to the multiplex PCR reads, yields one record per CDR3 protein. The table shows 550,000 or so distinct CDR3 sequences, with around 12% occurring only once. These same data were also listed under a study on T cells in Graves' hyperthyroidism and ophthalmopathy.

This material consisted of peripheral blood mononuclear cells (PBMCs), taken at new diagnosis, from a patient treated with antithyroid drugs. The receptors originated from a woman in her 30s with Graves disease.

This clonotype was seen at least ten times. The J gene is TRBJ1-6, the V gene TRBV2, with D perhaps matching TRBD1 (5 bases). CDR1 SNHLY and CDR2 FYNNEI come from the germline V gene. V was shortened by 7 bases and J by 4 bases, with 8 bases between the two germline ends. CDR3 length equals 13 residues. The CDR3 coding sequence is TGTGCCAGCAACCAGGGATATAATTCACCCCTCCACTTT. This codes for CASNQGYNSPLHF.

In its sample, this clonotype was seen many times. The J gene is TRBJ2-1, the V gene TRBV18; weak D call: TRBD1 (6 bases). Trimming took 4 bases from V and 8 from J, leaving 18 bases between them. Germline CDR1 is KGHSH and CDR2 is LQKENI. The CDR3 totals 15 residues. The CDR3 loop reads CASSRSTGFFDEQFF. CDR3 bases: TGTGCCAGCTCACGGTCAACAGGGTTTTTCGATGAGCAGTTCTTC.

In its sample, this clonotype was seen many times. This chain links TRBV27 with TRBJ2-7; 9 nucleotides line up with TRBD1. Trimming cost V 2 bases and J 7 bases; bases outside gene matches: 18. The CDR3 loop spans 18 amino acids. Germline V CDR1 and CDR2: MNHEY, SMNVEV (reference sequence). As DNA, the CDR3 is TGTGCCAGCAGTTTACAGGCTTGGTACGCGACAGGGGGGGAAGAGCAGTACTTC. Its translation is CASSLQAWYATGGEEQYF.

The chain links TRBV4-1 to TRBJ2-4, with 7 nucleotides matching TRBD1. V lost 1 base and J lost 6; bases outside the gene matches: 6. The CDR3 is 15 amino acids. The germline CDR1 and CDR2 sequences are MGHRA and YSYEKL. CDR3 nucleotides: TGCGCCAGCAGCCAAGGTCAAGGGACAGTAAACATTCAGTACTTC. This codes for CASSQGQGTVNIQYF.

Many counts were recorded for this clonotype. The chain couples TRBV7-9 to TRBJ2-7, with TRBD1 matching 8 bases. V shed 5 bases, J shed 3 bases, and the junction held 6 bases outside the gene matches. This CDR3 is built from 14 residues. CDR1 and CDR2 (germline): SEHNR, FQNEAQ (reference sequence). CDR3 DNA sequence: TGTGCCAGCAGCCCCAGTGGGACAGGCTACGAGCAGTACTTC. Its protein is CASSPSGTGYEQYF.

This clonotype occurred many times. V is TRBV5-6 and J is TRBJ2-7; possible D gene TRBD1, 5 bases. CDR1 and CDR2 (germline): SGHDT, YYEEEE. The CDR3 is 13 residues long. V dropped 0 bases and J dropped 2 bases, with 6 bases sitting between them. The CDR3 here is CASSLEGTYEQYF. The DNA of the CDR3 is TGTGCCAGCAGCTTGGAGGGGACCTACGAGCAGTACTTC.

This clonotype occurred a few times. The chain links TRBV20-1 to TRBJ2-5; 8 nucleotides match TRBD2. CDR1 and CDR2 (germline): DFQATT, SNEGSKA (reference sequence). The length of the CDR3 is 13 residues. The trim removed 3 bases at V and 3 bases at J, leaving 3 bases unmatched. The CDR3 DNA sequence: TGCAGTGCTAGCGGCGGGGGGAAAGAGACCCAGTACTTC. Amino acids: CSASGGGKETQYF.

The table lists this clonotype with many counts. The V and J genes are TRBV28 and TRBJ1-2; D might be TRBD1 (6 bases). The ends were cut back, 3 bases at V and 5 bases at J, with 19 bases in the middle. CDR1 is MDHEN and CDR2 is SYDVKM in the germline V gene. The CDR3 spans 16 residues. The CDR3 DNA reads TGTGCCAGCAGTTTTTGGACACCCAGGGGAAATTATGGCTACACCTTC. Its translation: CASSFWTPRGNYGYTF.

V is TRBV12-3 or TRBV12-4 and J is TRBJ1-6; D remains ambiguous. The ends were cut back, 0 bases at V and 8 bases at J, with 11 bases in the middle. The CDR3 spans 15 residues. The CDR3 DNA sequence: TGTGCCAGCAGTTTAGCGTCCATGGGTGATTCACCCCTCCACTTT. This sequence encodes CASSLASMGDSPLHF.

This clonotype was counted only a few times. The junction departs from germline at one end; a sequencing error may be responsible. The chain is built from TRBV29-1 and TRBJ1-1; D call uncertain. Germline CDR1 reads SQVTM; CDR2 reads ANQGSEA. The length of the CDR3 is 13 residues. Here the CDR3 DNA reads TGCAGCGTTGCGAGAACCGTGAACGCTGAAGCTTTCTTT. This encodes CSVARTVNAEAFF.